This TCR beta chain was identified during a study of blood T cell repertoires in COVID-19. This CDR3 is 15 amino acids long. Trimming took 10 bases from V and 0 from J, leaving 16 bases between them. The V gene's germline CDR1 is KGHSH and CDR2 LQKENI. Libraries were prepared by immunoSEQ multiplex PCR; TCRdb keeps only in-frame clonotypes and omits some of them. The sample contains more than 200,000 clones, 88% of which appear only once. The TCR sequence derives from a man between 65 and 79 years old with acute or convalescent COVID-19. Specimen: peripheral blood. The chain recombines TRBV18 with TRBJ1-3; no reliable D call. The CDR3 reads CATLTSGASGNTIYF. CDR3 coding DNA: TGTGCCACCCTCACATCGGGAGCCTCTGGAAACACCATATATTTT.